These T cell receptor beta chains were read from a single sample in a study of blood T cell repertoires in COVID-19. Clones were read by immunoSEQ multiplex PCR, and TCRdb kept only the in-frame ones, dropping some. Of approximately 82,000 clones in the sample, around 83% are singletons; the top ten hold under 45%. Input material: peripheral blood. The receptors come from a woman in her 70s with acute or convalescent COVID-19. CDR3s include the opening cysteine and the closing phenylalanine or tryptophan. D genes are given only for firm matches. Expanded clones are given a class, and other clones once, few, many or no size at all.

j_gene: TRBJ2-7; d_gene: TRBD2; v_gene: TRBV30; abundance: -; CDR3aa: CARDGRAYEQYF; CDR3nt: TGTGCCCGGGACGGGAGGGCCTACGAGCAGTACTTC
j_gene: TRBJ2-7; d_gene: -; v_gene: TRBV18; abundance: -; CDR3aa: CASSPGTSSSYEQYF; CDR3nt: TGTGCCAGCTCACCCGGGACTTCCAGCTCCTACGAGCAGTACTTC
j_gene: TRBJ1-1; d_gene: TRBD1; v_gene: TRBV19; abundance: -; CDR3aa: CASGDREDTEAFF; CDR3nt: TGTGCCAGTGGGGACAGGGAGGACACTGAAGCTTTCTTT
j_gene: TRBJ2-2; d_gene: -; v_gene: TRBV7-9; abundance: -; CDR3aa: CASSLGRLGFGGELFF; CDR3nt: TGTGCCAGCAGCTTGGGGAGACTAGGTTTTGGCGGGGAGCTGTTTTTT
j_gene: TRBJ2-3; d_gene: -; v_gene: TRBV29-1; abundance: once; CDR3aa: CSVEGGQRRALGTQYF; CDR3nt: TGCAGCGTTGAAGGGGGCCAACGGCGAGCTCTGGGTACGCAGTATTTT
j_gene: TRBJ2-5; d_gene: TRBD2; v_gene: TRBV4-2; abundance: -; CDR3aa: CASSPGTSGFQETQYF; CDR3nt: TGTGCCAGCAGCCCGGGGACTAGCGGGTTTCAAGAGACCCAGTACTTC
j_gene: TRBJ2-1; d_gene: -; v_gene: TRBV9; abundance: once; CDR3aa: CASSAERDFSYNEQFF; CDR3nt: TGTGCCAGCAGCGCCGAGAGAGATTTTTCCTACAATGAGCAGTTCTTC
j_gene: TRBJ2-1; d_gene: -; v_gene: TRBV3-1/TRBV3-2; abundance: -; CDR3aa: CASSQVRSQGDEQFF; CDR3nt: TGTGCCAGCAGCCAAGTTCGATCCCAGGGCGATGAGCAGTTCTTC
j_gene: TRBJ2-4; d_gene: -; v_gene: TRBV15; abundance: -; CDR3aa: CATSRVSLAGASSLAKNIQYF; CDR3nt: TGTGCCACCAGCAGAGTTTCTCTAGCAGGCGCTAGCTCACTAGCCAAAAACATTCAGTACTTC
j_gene: TRBJ2-5; d_gene: -; v_gene: TRBV2; abundance: -; CDR3aa: CASKGGSLSGETQYF; CDR3nt: TGTGCCAGCAAGGGCGGGTCCCTTAGTGGGGAGACCCAGTACTTC
j_gene: TRBJ1-1; d_gene: TRBD1; v_gene: TRBV5-4; abundance: -; CDR3aa: CASSSLGGTGGAFF; CDR3nt: TGTGCCAGCAGCTCGTTAGGGGGTACAGGGGGAGCTTTCTTT
j_gene: TRBJ1-1; d_gene: -; v_gene: TRBV27; abundance: once; CDR3aa: CASSFSGGITEAFF; CDR3nt: TGTGCCAGCAGTTTCTCGGGCGGGATCACTGAAGCTTTCTTT
j_gene: TRBJ1-6; d_gene: -; v_gene: TRBV7-2; abundance: -; CDR3aa: CASSPRQAGSYNSPLHF; CDR3nt: TGTGCCAGCAGCCCCAGGCAGGCGGGTTCCTATAATTCACCCCTCCACTTT
j_gene: TRBJ1-1; d_gene: -; v_gene: TRBV29-1; abundance: -; CDR3aa: CSTRGDLYTEAFF; CDR3nt: TGCAGTACCCGAGGAGACCTGTACACTGAAGCTTTCTTT
j_gene: TRBJ2-2; d_gene: TRBD1; v_gene: TRBV9; abundance: -; CDR3aa: CASSVALGQGFIPGELFF; CDR3nt: TGTGCCAGCAGCGTAGCCCTAGGACAGGGTTTTATACCCGGGGAGCTGTTTTTT
j_gene: TRBJ1-6; d_gene: -; v_gene: TRBV19; abundance: -; CDR3aa: CASTTQGSKGNSPLHF; CDR3nt: TGTGCCAGTACCACTCAAGGGTCAAAGGGGAATTCACCCCTCCACTTT